This TCR beta chain stems from a study of T cells after yellow fever vaccination. TCRdb processed the 5' RACE reads anew with MiXCR; each CDR3 protein has one entry. The repertoire holds approximately 300,000 distinct CDR3 sequences, with about 8.7% as singletons. Study-wide results and limits: Subsequent to the booster, the majority of primary-vaccination clones reappeared (around 96% CD4, 88% CD8).

This clonotype was seen many times. Its target is not known. The CDR3 runs 18 residues. V trimming: 4 bases; J trimming: 2 bases; junction bases outside the gene matches: 9. Germline V lookup: CDR1 SGHRS, CDR2 YFSETQ. The material was PBMCs, obtained on the day of the first yellow fever vaccination. V usage is TRBV5-1 and J usage is TRBJ2-6, with 10 bases that match TRBD1. The sequence was obtained from a man between 18 and 29 years old who received the YFV17D yellow fever vaccine. CDR3 coding DNA: TGCGCCAGCAGCCCCCAGGGACAGGGGTGGACTGGGGCCAACGTCCTGACTTTC. Its protein is CASSPQGQGWTGANVLTF.